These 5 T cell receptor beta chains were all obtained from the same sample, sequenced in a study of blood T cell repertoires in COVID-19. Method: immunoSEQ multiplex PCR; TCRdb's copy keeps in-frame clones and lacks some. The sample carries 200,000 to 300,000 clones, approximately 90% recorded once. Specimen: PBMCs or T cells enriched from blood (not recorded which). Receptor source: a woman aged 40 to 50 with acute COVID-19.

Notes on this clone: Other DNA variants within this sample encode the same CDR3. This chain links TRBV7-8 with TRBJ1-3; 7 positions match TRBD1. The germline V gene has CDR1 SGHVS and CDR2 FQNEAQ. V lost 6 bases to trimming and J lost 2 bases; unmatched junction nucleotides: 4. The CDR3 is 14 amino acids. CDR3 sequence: CASSPQGAGNTIYF. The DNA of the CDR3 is TGTGCCAGCAGTCCTCAGGGGGCTGGAAACACCATATATTTT. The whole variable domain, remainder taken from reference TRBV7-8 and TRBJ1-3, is GAGVSQSPRYKVAKRGQDVALRCDPISGHVSLFWYQQALGQGPEFLTYFQNEAQLDKSGLPSDRFFAERPEGSVSTLKIQRTQQEDSAVYLCASSPQGAGNTIYFGEGSWLTVV.

Here the CDR3 reads CASSLPTGDYGYTF. CDR3 nucleotide sequence: TGTGCCAGCAGTTTGCCCACAGGGGACTATGGCTACACCTTC. The gene calls are TRBV28 and TRBJ1-2; 7 bases match TRBD1. The V gene's germline CDR1 is MDHEN and CDR2 SYDVKM. Trimming removed 3 bases from V and 3 bases from J; junction bases left unmatched: 4. This CDR3 spans 14 amino acids.

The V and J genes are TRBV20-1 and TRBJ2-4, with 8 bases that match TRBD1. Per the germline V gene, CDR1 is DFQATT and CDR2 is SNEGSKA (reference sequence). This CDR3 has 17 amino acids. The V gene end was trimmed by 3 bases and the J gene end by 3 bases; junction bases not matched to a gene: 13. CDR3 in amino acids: CSASHRGIGDYKNIQYF. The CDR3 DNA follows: TGCAGTGCTAGTCACAGGGGGATCGGAGATTACAAAAACATTCAGTACTTC.

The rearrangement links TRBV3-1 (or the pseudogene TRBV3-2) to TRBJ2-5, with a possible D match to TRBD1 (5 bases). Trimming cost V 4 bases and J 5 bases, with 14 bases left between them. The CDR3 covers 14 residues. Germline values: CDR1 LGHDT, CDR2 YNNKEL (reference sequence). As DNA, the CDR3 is TGTGCCAGCAGCCTACTTGATAAGGGGGAGACCCAGTACTTC. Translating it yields CASSLLDKGETQYF.

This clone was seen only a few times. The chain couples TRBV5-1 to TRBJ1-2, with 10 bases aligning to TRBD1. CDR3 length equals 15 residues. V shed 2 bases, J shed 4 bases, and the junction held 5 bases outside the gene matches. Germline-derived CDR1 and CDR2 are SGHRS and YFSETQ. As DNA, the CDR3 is TGCGCCAGCAGCTTCGGGGGACAGGGGCCCTATGGCTACACCTTC. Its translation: CASSFGGQGPYGYTF.